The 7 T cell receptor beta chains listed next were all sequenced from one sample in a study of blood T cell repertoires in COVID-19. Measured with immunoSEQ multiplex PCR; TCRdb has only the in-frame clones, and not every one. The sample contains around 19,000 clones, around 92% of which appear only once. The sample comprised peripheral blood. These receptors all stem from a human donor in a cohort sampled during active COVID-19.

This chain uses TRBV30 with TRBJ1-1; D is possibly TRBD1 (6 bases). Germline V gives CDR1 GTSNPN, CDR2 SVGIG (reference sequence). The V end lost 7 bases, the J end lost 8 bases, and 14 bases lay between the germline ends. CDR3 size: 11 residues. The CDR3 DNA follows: TGTGCCTACAGGGACTATTTGGAAGCTTTCTTT. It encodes CAYRDYLEAFF. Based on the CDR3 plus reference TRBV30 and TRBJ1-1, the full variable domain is SQTIHQWPATLVQPVGSPLSLECTVEGTSNPNLYWYRQAAGRGLQLLFYSVGIGQISSEVPQNLSASRPQDRQFILSSKKLLLSDSGFYLCAYRDYLEAFFGQGTRLTVV.

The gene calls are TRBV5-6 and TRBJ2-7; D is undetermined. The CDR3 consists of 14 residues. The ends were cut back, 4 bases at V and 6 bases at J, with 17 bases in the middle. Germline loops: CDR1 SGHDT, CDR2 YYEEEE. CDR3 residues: CASSQQVVEGEQYF. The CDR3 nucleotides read TGTGCCAGCAGCCAGCAGGTGGTTGAAGGCGAGCAGTACTTC.

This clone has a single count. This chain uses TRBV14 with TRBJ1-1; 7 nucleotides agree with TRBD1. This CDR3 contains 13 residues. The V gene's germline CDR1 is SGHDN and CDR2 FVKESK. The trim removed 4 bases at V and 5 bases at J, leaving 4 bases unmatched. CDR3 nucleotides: TGTGCCAGCAGCCTACAGACAGGGACTGAAGCTTTCTTT. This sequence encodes CASSLQTGTEAFF.

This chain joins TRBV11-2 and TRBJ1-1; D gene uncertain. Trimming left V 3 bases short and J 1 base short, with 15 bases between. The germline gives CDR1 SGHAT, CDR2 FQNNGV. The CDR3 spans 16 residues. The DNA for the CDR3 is TGTGCCAGCAGCTTTGGCCCCAAAGATGGGAACACTGAAGCTTTCTTT. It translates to CASSFGPKDGNTEAFF. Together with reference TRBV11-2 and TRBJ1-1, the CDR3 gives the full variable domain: EAGVAQSPRYKIIEKRQSVAFWCNPISGHATLYWYQQILGQGPKLLIQFQNNGVVDDSQLPKDRFSAERLKGVDSTLKIQPAKLEDSAVYLCASSFGPKDGNTEAFFGQGTRLTVV.

CDR3 in amino acids: CASSYSGGETSNEQFF. CDR3 DNA sequence: TGTGCCAGCAGTTACTCGGGCGGGGAGACGAGCAATGAGCAGTTCTTC. V is TRBV6-5 and J is TRBJ2-1; a weak D match, TRBD2 (6 bases). CDR3 length: 16 amino acids. Per germline, CDR1 MNHEY and CDR2 SVGAGI. Trimming left V 0 bases short and J 6 bases short, with 15 bases between.

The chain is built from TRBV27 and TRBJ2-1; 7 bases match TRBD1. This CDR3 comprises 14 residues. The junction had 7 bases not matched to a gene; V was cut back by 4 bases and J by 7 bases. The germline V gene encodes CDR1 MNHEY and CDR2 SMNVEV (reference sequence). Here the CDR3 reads CASSSQTGPNEQFF. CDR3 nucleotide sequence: TGTGCCAGCAGTTCCCAGACAGGGCCTAATGAGCAGTTCTTC.

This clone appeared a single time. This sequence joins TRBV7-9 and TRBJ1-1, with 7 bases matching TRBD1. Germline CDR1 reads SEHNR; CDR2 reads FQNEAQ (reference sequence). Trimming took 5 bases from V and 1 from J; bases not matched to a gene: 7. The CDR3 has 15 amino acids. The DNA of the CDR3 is TGTGCCAGCAGCCCAGAGGGACAGTCGAACACTGAAGCTTTCTTT. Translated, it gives CASSPEGQSNTEAFF.